The 26 T cell receptor beta chains below all came from one sample that was sequenced in a study of blood T cell repertoires in COVID-19 (dated by TCRdb to between 2020 and 2021). The library relied on the immunoSEQ multiplex PCR assay. In TCRdb, the immuneACCESS table is reduced to in-frame sequences with V and J assigned. These tables do not hold every clone; where another copy was compared, an unresolved V gene accounts for under half, and the others remain unexplained. In all, the sample holds under 300,000 clones, and roughly 84% of those were seen once. 1.5% of the sample is held by the ten biggest clonotypes. Material: peripheral blood. The receptors originated from a woman in her forties who had recovered from COVID-19.

This clone was seen just once. This chain connects TRBV5-1 to TRBJ1-1; D is ambiguous. Deletions cut 0 bases from V and 11 bases from J, with 17 bases between. The CDR3 runs to 14 residues. The germline V gene encodes CDR1 SGHRS and CDR2 YFSETQ. For the CDR3, the DNA is TGCGCCAGCAGCTTGGTCGGGGAAGGAGTGGAGGCTTTCTTT. The encoded protein is CASSLVGEGVEAFF.

V and J are TRBV7-9 and TRBJ2-5, with 11 nucleotides matching TRBD2. The CDR3 loop spans 17 amino acids. J gave up 2 bases and V 5 bases, and 10 bases lay outside the gene matches. Germline V gives CDR1 SEHNR, CDR2 FQNEAQ (reference sequence). CDR3 nucleotide sequence: TGTGCCAGCAGCCCCGGGACTAGCGGTCTCCCTCAAGAGACCCAGTACTTC. The encoded protein is CASSPGTSGLPQETQYF.

This clone was observed a few times. V and J are TRBV2 and TRBJ2-2, with 8 bases matching TRBD1. Trimming removed 6 bases from V and 1 base from J; junction bases left unmatched: 7. The CDR3 consists of 16 residues. Germline V gene lookup returns CDR1 SNHLY and CDR2 FYNNEI. CDR3 amino acids: CASRDAGTGNTGELFF. For the CDR3, the DNA is TGTGCCAGCAGGGACGCCGGGACAGGGAACACCGGGGAGCTGTTTTTT.

The V and J genes are TRBV6-6 and TRBJ1-5, with TRBD1 matching 9 bases. This CDR3 has 15 residues. Looked up from germline, CDR1 is MNHNY and CDR2 is SVGAGI (reference sequence). V lost 6 bases to trimming and J lost 4 bases; unmatched junction nucleotides: 7. The CDR3 loop reads CASSLQGALNQPQHF. Written as DNA, the CDR3 is TGTGCCAGCAGCCTACAGGGGGCCCTGAATCAGCCCCAGCATTTT.

The chain couples TRBV28 to TRBJ1-2, with 7 nucleotides matching TRBD1. This CDR3 spans 14 amino acids. CDR1 is MDHEN, CDR2 SYDVKM, per germline. V shed 7 bases and J 4 bases; nucleotides not matched to a gene: 9. The CDR3 reads CASTLEGTVYGYTF. The CDR3 DNA reads TGTGCCAGCACCCTTGAGGGGACAGTCTATGGCTACACCTTC.

This chain joins TRBV12-5 and TRBJ2-7; the D is unclear. CDR1 and CDR2 (germline): LGHNT, FRNRAP. The CDR3 is 11 amino acids. V was trimmed by 5 bases and J by 6 bases, leaving 8 bases between them. CDR3 DNA sequence: TGTGCTAGTGGTGGTGAGCCCGAGCAGTACTTC. Translated, it gives CASGGEPEQYF.

CDR3 bases: TGTGCCAGCAGCTTGGGGGGACAGATATACGAGCAGTACTTC. Its protein is CASSLGGQIYEQYF. This chain links TRBV5-4 with TRBJ2-7; 7 bases are a match to TRBD1. The CDR3 is 14 amino acids. Germline CDR1 reads SGHNT; CDR2 reads YYREEE (reference sequence). V lost 0 bases, J lost 4 bases, and 4 bases stayed unmatched.

This clone appeared many times. The V call is TRBV28, the J call TRBJ1-3, with D maybe TRBD1 (5 bases). Looked up from germline, CDR1 is MDHEN and CDR2 is SYDVKM. The CDR3 extends over 15 amino acids. V gave up 7 bases and J gave up 3 bases, with 16 bases separating them. In DNA form, the CDR3 reads TGTGCCAGCACCTCAGATGCAGGGCTTGGAAACACCATATATTTT. Encoded protein: CASTSDAGLGNTIYF.

V usage is TRBV4-1 and J usage is TRBJ1-2, with 8 bases fitting TRBD1. The CDR3 contains 15 residues. V shed 1 base and J 8 bases; nucleotides not matched to a gene: 9. The germline CDR1 and CDR2 sequences are MGHRA and YSYEKL. The CDR3 DNA sequence: TGCGCCAGCAGCCAAGGGACAGGGACGTTTAGGGGCTACACCTTC. It encodes CASSQGTGTFRGYTF.

This chain connects TRBV5-5 to TRBJ2-7; TRBD1 aligns across 7 bases. Per germline, CDR1 SGHKS and CDR2 YYEKEE (reference sequence). Trimming cost V 1 base and J 4 bases; bases outside gene matches: 11. The CDR3 runs to 16 residues. DNA of the CDR3: TGTGCCAGCAGCTTGACGACAGGGCCGGGCGGGTACGAGCAGTACTTC. Translated: CASSLTTGPGGYEQYF.

The CDR3 coding sequence is TGTGCCAGCAGTGAACAGGGGAGATCCTATGGCTACACCTTC. It translates to CASSEQGRSYGYTF. The chain links TRBV2 to TRBJ1-2, with D possibly TRBD1 on 6 matching bases. The V gene lost 2 bases and the J gene lost 4 bases, with 11 bases spanning the gap. The germline gives CDR1 SNHLY, CDR2 FYNNEI. CDR3 length equals 14 residues.

The rearrangement joins TRBV18 to TRBJ2-5, with a weak D call TRBD1 (5 bases). The ends were cut back, 7 bases at V and 1 base at J, with 10 bases in the middle. CDR1 and CDR2 (germline): KGHSH, LQKENI. The CDR3 runs 13 residues. The CDR3 coding sequence is TGTGCCAGCTTGCAGGGATTCCAAGAGACCCAGTACTTC. Protein product: CASLQGFQETQYF.

The chain carries TRBV6-1 and TRBJ1-4; D call uncertain. Germline V gene sequence: CDR1 MNHNS, CDR2 SASEGT. Trimming left V 3 bases short and J 8 bases short, with 10 bases between. The CDR3 sequence is 13 residues long. The CDR3 sequence: CASSEGGYEKLFF. The CDR3 DNA is TGTGCCAGCAGTGAGGGAGGATACGAAAAACTGTTTTTT.

The chain is built from TRBV28 and TRBJ1-5, with D uncertain. V lost 6 bases to trimming and J lost 2 bases, with 11 bases between them. CDR1 is MDHEN and CDR2 is SYDVKM in the germline V gene. The CDR3 consists of 14 residues. CDR3 sequence: CASRGLWGNQPQHF. CDR3 nucleotides: TGTGCCAGCAGGGGCCTCTGGGGCAATCAGCCCCAGCATTTT.

V usage is TRBV27 and J usage is TRBJ2-7; 9 bases are a match to TRBD1. The germline gives CDR1 MNHEY, CDR2 SMNVEV (reference sequence). The CDR3 covers 17 residues. The ends lost 7 bases at V and 0 bases at J; junction bases unmatched: 13. CDR3 residues: CASTPGPGQGLSYEQYF. CDR3 DNA: TGTGCCAGCACCCCAGGCCCGGGACAGGGACTCTCCTACGAGCAGTACTTC.

This sequence joins TRBV21-1 and TRBJ2-2; no DNA check was done on the table's D call, TRBD2. TRBV21-1 is noted as a pseudogene. The CDR3 loop spans 16 amino acids. The CDR3 sequence is CASRLAGGLHGGELFF. The CDR3 region has the DNA TGTGCCAGCCGACTAGCGGGGGGGCTGCACGGCGGGGAGCTGTTTTTT.

The chain uses TRBV11-3 and TRBJ2-5; TRBD2 matches 15 bases. This CDR3 contains 18 residues. Germline trimming cut 4 bases from V and 5 bases from J; bases unmatched to any gene: 11. CDR1 SGHNT and CDR2 YENEEA come from the germline V gene. The chain's CDR3 is CASSSGLAGGQGFETQYF. The DNA of the CDR3 is TGTGCCAGCAGCTCGGGACTAGCGGGGGGACAAGGGTTCGAGACCCAGTACTTC.

The rearrangement uses TRBV28 and TRBJ1-5, with a possible D match to TRBD1 (5 bases). This CDR3 region has 16 residues. Trimming cost V 2 bases and J 4 bases, with 15 bases left between them. Germline CDR1 and CDR2: MDHEN and SYDVKM. As DNA, the CDR3 is TGTGCCAGCAGTTTAAGGGGCGGAAATGAAAATCAGCCCCAGCATTTT. This gives the protein CASSLRGGNENQPQHF. The full variable domain, with the rest looked up from reference TRBV28 and TRBJ1-5, is DVKVTQSSRYLVKRTGEKVFLECVQDMDHENMFWYRQDPGLGLRLIYFSYDVKMKEKGDIPEGYSVSREKKERFSLILESASTNQTSMYLCASSLRGGNENQPQHFGDGTRLSIL.

V and J are TRBV3-1 (or the pseudogene TRBV3-2) and TRBJ2-3; 9 positions match TRBD1. The CDR3 contains 15 residues. Trimming removed 5 bases from V and 3 bases from J; junction bases left unmatched: 6. Germline assignment: CDR1 LGHDT and CDR2 YNNKEL (reference sequence). CDR3 residues: CASSSEDRGTDTQYF. Here the CDR3 DNA reads TGTGCCAGCAGCTCAGAGGACAGGGGTACAGATACGCAGTATTTT.

This clone was counted once. This chain connects TRBV30 to TRBJ1-6; no clear D. The length of the CDR3 is 13 residues. V was trimmed by 5 bases and J by 5 bases, leaving 10 bases between them. Germline CDR1 is GTSNPN and CDR2 is SVGIG (reference sequence). This chain's CDR3 is CAWARENNSPLHF. The CDR3 DNA reads TGTGCCTGGGCCCGGGAGAATAATTCACCCCTCCACTTT. The full variable domain, completed using reference TRBV30 and TRBJ1-6, is SQTIHQWPATLVQPVGSPLSLECTVEGTSNPNLYWYRQAAGRGLQLLFYSVGIGQISSEVPQNLSASRPQDRQFILSSKKLLLSDSGFYLCAWARENNSPLHFGNGTRLTVT.

The chain joins TRBV15 to TRBJ2-3; 12 bases are a match to TRBD1. V lost 1 base to trimming and J lost 10 bases; unmatched junction nucleotides: 9. Germline V gene sequence: CDR1 LNHNV, CDR2 YYDKDF (reference sequence). The CDR3 is 16 residues long. The CDR3 bases are TGTGCCACCAGCAGAGTAGGGACAGGGGGCCGATACGCGCAGTATTTT. This translates into CATSRVGTGGRYAQYF.

This chain connects TRBV10-2 to TRBJ1-2; D gene unclear. The germline CDR1 and CDR2 sequences are WSHSY and SAAADI. The V gene lost 4 bases and the J gene lost 8 bases, with 20 bases spanning the gap. The CDR3 is 15 amino acids. The CDR3 DNA sequence: TGCGCCAGCAGTGCTCGGGATCGTGCCCTTAGGGGCTACACCTTC. This encodes CASSARDRALRGYTF.

This clone was recorded only once. The chain uses TRBV3-1 (or the pseudogene TRBV3-2) and TRBJ1-6; possibly TRBD1 for D (6 bases). Between the trimmed V and J ends, which lost 1 base and 16 bases, there was a span of 17 bases. There are 14 residues in the CDR3. Per the germline V gene, CDR1 is LGHDT and CDR2 is YNNKEL (reference sequence). The DNA for the CDR3 is TGTGCCAGCAGCCAAGCATCGGACAGCCAAAATCTCCACTTT. This codes for CASSQASDSQNLHF.

The gene calls are TRBV6-5 and TRBJ2-5; TRBD2 aligns across 7 bases. In germline, CDR1 is MNHEY, CDR2 SVGAGI. Trimming at V came to 2 bases and at J to 5 bases, leaving 5 bases not matched to a gene. This CDR3 region has 14 residues. Here the CDR3 reads CASSYGGSGETQYF. The CDR3 DNA sequence: TGTGCCAGCAGTTACGGAGGTAGCGGGGAGACCCAGTACTTC.

CDR3 amino acids: CASSFVSGGDEKLFF. CDR3 in DNA: TGTGCCAGCAGTTTTGTATCCGGGGGGGACGAAAAACTGTTTTTT. This chain joins TRBV28 and TRBJ1-4; TRBD1 might be the D (5 bases). With 3 bases removed from V and 8 bases from J, the gap between germline ends came to 16 bases. This CDR3 has 15 amino acids. Germline V lookup: CDR1 MDHEN, CDR2 SYDVKM.

The chain joins TRBV11-2 to TRBJ2-2, with D maybe TRBD2 (6 bases). The CDR3 runs to 15 residues. Germline V gene sequence: CDR1 SGHAT, CDR2 FQNNGV. V shed 3 bases and J shed 4 bases, with 12 bases lying between them. This CDR3 reads CASSFYGGITGELFF. The DNA of the CDR3 is TGTGCCAGCAGCTTTTATGGGGGGATCACCGGGGAGCTGTTTTTT.